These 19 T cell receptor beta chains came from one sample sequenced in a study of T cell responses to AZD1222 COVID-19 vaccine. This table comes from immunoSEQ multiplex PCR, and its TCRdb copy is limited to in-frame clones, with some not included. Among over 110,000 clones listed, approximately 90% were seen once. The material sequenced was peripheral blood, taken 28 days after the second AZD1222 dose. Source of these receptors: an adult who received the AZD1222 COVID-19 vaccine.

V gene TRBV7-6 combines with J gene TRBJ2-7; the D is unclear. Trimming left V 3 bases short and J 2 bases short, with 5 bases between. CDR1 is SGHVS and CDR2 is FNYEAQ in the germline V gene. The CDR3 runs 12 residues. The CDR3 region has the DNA TGTGCCAGCAGCTTGACCACCTACGAGCAGTACTTC. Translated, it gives CASSLTTYEQYF. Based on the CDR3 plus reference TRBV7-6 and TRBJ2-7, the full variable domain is GAGVSQSPRYKVTKRGQDVALRCDPISGHVSLYWYRQALGQGPEFLTYFNYEAQQDKSGLPNDRFSAERPEGSISTLTIQRTEQRDSAMYRCASSLTTYEQYFGPGTRLTVT.

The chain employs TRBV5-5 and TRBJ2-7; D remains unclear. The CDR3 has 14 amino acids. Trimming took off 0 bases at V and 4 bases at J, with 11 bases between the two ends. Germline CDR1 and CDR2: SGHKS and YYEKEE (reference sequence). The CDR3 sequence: CASSLAAYRYEQYF. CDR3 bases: TGTGCCAGCAGCTTGGCAGCCTACCGTTACGAGCAGTACTTC.

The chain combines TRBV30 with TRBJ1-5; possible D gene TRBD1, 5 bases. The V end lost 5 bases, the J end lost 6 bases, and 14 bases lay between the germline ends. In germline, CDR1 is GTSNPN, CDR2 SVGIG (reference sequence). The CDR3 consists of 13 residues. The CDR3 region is CAWDQGNLQPQHF. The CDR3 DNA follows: TGTGCCTGGGATCAGGGAAACCTTCAGCCCCAGCATTTT.

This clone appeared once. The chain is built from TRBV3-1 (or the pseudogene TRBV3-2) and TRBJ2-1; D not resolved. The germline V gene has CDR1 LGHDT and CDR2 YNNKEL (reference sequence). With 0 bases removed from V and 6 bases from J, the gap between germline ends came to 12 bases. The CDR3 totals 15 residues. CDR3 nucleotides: TGTGCCAGCAGCCAAGACACAACAAGGACCAATGAGCAGTTCTTC. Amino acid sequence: CASSQDTTRTNEQFF.

The CDR3 protein is CAWRRGTGREKLFF. The CDR3 DNA is TGTGCCTGGAGAAGAGGGACAGGGAGAGAAAAACTGTTTTTT. The chain employs TRBV30 and TRBJ1-4; 9 positions agree with TRBD1. CDR1 is GTSNPN and CDR2 is SVGIG in the germline V gene (reference sequence). The ends lost 3 bases at V and 8 bases at J; junction bases unmatched: 7. The CDR3 length is 14 residues.

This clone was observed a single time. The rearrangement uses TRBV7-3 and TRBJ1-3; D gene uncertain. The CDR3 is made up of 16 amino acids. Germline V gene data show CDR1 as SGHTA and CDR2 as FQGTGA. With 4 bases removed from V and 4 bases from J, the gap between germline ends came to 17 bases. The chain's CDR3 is CASSSAAAGTGNTIYF. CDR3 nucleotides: TGTGCCAGCAGCTCCGCGGCTGCAGGTACCGGAAACACCATATATTTT.

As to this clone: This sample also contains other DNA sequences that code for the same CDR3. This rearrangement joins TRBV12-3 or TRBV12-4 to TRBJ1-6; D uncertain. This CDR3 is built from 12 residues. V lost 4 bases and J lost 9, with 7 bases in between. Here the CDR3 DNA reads TGTGCCAGCAGTTCCCCAGGTTCACCCCTCCACTTT. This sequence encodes CASSSPGSPLHF.

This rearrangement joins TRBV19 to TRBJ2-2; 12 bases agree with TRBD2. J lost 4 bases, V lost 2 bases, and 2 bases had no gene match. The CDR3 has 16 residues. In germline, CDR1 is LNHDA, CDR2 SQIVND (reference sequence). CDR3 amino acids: CASSILAGGPTGELFF. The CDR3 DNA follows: TGTGCCAGTAGTATACTAGCGGGGGGGCCCACCGGGGAGCTGTTTTTT. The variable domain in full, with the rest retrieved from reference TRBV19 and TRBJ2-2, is DGGITQSPKYLFRKEGQNVTLSCEQNLNHDAMYWYRQDPGQGLRLIYYSQIVNDFQKGDIAEGYSVSREKKESFPLTVTSAQKNPTAFYLCASSILAGGPTGELFFGEGSRLTVL.

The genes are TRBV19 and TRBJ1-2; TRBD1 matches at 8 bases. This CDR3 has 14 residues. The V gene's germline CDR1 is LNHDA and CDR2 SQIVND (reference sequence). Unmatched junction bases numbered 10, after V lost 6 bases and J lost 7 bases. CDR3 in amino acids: CASRPRQGAGGYTF. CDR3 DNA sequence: TGTGCCAGTAGACCGAGGCAGGGGGCTGGTGGCTACACCTTC. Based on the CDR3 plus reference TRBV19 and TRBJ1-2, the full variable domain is DGGITQSPKYLFRKEGQNVTLSCEQNLNHDAMYWYRQDPGQGLRLIYYSQIVNDFQKGDIAEGYSVSREKKESFPLTVTSAQKNPTAFYLCASRPRQGAGGYTFGSGTRLTVV.

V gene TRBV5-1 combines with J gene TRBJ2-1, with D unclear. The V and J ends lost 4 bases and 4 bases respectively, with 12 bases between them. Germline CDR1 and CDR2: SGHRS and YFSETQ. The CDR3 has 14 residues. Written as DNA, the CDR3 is TGCGCCAGCAGCATCGGTGGGTCGTACAATGAGCAGTTCTTC. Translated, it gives CASSIGGSYNEQFF. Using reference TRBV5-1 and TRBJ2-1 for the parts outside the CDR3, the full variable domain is KAGVTQTPRYLIKTRGQQVTLSCSPISGHRSVSWYQQTPGQGLQFLFEYFSETQRNKGNFPGRFSGRQFSNSRSEMNVSTLELGDSALYLCASSIGGSYNEQFFGPGTRLTVL.

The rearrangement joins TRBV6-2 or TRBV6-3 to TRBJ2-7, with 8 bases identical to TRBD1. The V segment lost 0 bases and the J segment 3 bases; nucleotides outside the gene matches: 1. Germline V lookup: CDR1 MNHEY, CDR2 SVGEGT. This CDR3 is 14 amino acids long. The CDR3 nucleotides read TGTGCCAGCAGTTACTCTACAGGGGGCTACGAGCAGTACGTC. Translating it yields CASSYSTGGYEQYV.

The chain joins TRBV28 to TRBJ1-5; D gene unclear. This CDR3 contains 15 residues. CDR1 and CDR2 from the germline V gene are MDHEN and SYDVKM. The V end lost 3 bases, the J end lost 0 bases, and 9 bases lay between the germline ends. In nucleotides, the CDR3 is TGTGCCAGCAGTTTGGTGGCGTATAGCAATCAGCCCCAGCATTTT. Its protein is CASSLVAYSNQPQHF.

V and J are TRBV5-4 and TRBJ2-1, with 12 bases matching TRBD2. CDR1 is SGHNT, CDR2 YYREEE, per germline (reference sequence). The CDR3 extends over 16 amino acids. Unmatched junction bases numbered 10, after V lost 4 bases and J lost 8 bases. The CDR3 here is CASSRSSSGGADEQFF. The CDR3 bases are TGTGCCAGCAGCAGATCCTCTAGCGGGGGGGCCGATGAGCAGTTCTTC.

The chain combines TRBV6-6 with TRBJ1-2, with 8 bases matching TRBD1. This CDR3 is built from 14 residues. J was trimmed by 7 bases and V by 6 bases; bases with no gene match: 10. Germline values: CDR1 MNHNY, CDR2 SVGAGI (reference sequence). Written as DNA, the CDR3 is TGTGCCAGCAGGGCAGGGACAGGACCCCGTGGCTACACCTTC. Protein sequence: CASRAGTGPRGYTF.

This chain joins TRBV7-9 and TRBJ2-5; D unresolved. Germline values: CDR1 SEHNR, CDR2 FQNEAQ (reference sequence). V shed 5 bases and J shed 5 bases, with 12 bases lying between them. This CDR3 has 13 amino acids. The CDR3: CASSPHAQETQYF. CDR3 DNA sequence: TGTGCCAGCAGCCCCCACGCTCAGGAGACCCAGTACTTC. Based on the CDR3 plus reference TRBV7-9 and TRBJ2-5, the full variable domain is DTGVSQNPRHKITKRGQNVTFRCDPISEHNRLYWYRQTLGQGPEFLTYFQNEAQLEKSRLLSDRFSAERPKGSFSTLEIQRTEQGDSAMYLCASSPHAQETQYFGPGTRLLVL.

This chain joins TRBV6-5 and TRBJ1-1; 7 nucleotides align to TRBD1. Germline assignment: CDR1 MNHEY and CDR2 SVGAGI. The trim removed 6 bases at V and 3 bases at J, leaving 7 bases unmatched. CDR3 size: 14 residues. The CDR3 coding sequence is TGTGCCAGCAGGATAGCAGGGGGGTACACTGAAGCTTTCTTT. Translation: CASRIAGGYTEAFF.

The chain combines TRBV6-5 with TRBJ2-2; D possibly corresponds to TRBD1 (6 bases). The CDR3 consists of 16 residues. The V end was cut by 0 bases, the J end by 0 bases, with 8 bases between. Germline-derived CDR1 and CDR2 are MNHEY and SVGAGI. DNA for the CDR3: TGTGCCAGCAGTTACTCGAGGGGGTCGAACACCGGGGAGCTGTTTTTT. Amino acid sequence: CASSYSRGSNTGELFF.

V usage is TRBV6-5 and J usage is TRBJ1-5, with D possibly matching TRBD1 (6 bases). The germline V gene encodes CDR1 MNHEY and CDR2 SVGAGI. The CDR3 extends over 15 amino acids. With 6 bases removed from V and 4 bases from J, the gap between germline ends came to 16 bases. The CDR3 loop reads CASSKGQPSNQPQHF. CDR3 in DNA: TGTGCCAGCAGCAAAGGACAGCCATCGAATCAGCCCCAGCATTTT.

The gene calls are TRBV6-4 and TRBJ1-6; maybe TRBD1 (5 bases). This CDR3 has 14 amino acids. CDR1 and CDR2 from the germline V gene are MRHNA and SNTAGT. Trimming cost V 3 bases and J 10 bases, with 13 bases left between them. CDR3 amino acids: CASSEFRGASPLHF. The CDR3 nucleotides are TGTGCCAGCAGTGAGTTTAGGGGAGCCTCACCCCTCCACTTT.